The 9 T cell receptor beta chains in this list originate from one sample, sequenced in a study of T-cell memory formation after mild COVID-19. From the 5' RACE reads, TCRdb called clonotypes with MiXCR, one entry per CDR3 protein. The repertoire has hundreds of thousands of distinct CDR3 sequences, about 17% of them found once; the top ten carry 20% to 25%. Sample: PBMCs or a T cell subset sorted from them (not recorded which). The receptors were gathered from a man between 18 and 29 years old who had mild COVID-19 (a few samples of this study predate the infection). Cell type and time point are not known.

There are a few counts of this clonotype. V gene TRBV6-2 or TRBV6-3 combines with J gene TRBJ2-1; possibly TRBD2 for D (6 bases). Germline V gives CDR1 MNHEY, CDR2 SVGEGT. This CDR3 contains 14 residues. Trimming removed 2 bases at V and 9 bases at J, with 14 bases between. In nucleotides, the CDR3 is TGTGCCAGCAGTTACAGTGGGGGGAGAGGTGAGCAGTTCTTC. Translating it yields CASSYSGGRGEQFF.

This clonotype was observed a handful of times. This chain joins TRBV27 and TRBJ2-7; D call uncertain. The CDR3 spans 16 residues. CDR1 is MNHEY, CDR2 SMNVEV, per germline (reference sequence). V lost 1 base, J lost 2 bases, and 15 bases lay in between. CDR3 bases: TGTGCCAGCAGTTTATGGGGTGTAAGCCCCACCTACGAGCAGTACTTC. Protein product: CASSLWGVSPTYEQYF.

The CDR3 region has the DNA TGTGCCAGCAGCCTAACAGGGGGCCTGGCTGAAGCTTTCTTT. Protein: CASSLTGGLAEAFF. The chain joins TRBV7-9 to TRBJ1-1; 9 bases agree with TRBD1. Germline V gene sequence: CDR1 SEHNR, CDR2 FQNEAQ (reference sequence). The CDR3 covers 14 residues. Unmatched junction bases numbered 7, after V lost 5 bases and J lost 6 bases. The full variable domain, with the rest looked up from reference TRBV7-9 and TRBJ1-1, is DTGVSQNPRHKITKRGQNVTFRCDPISEHNRLYWYRQTLGQGPEFLTYFQNEAQLEKSRLLSDRFSAERPKGSFSTLEIQRTEQGDSAMYLCASSLTGGLAEAFFGQGTRLTVV.

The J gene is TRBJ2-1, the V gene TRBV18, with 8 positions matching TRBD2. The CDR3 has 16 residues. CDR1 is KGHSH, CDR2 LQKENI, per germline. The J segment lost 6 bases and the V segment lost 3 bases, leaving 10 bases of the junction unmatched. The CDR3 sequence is CASSPQRDGGGNEQFF. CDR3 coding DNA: TGTGCCAGCTCACCCCAGCGGGACGGGGGGGGCAATGAGCAGTTCTTC.

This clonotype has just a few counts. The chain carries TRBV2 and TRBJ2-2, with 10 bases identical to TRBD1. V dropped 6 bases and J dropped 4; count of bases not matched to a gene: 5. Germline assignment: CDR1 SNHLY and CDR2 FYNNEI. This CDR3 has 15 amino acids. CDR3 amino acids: CASSRTGGGTGELFF. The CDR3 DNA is TGTGCCAGCAGCCGGACAGGGGGTGGCACCGGGGAGCTGTTTTTT.

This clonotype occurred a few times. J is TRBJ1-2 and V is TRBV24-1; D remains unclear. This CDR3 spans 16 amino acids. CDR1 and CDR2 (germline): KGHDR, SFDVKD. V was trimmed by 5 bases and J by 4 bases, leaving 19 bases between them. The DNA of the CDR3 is TGTGCCACCAGTGTTACCCACATACATCTTACCTATGGCTACACCTTC. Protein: CATSVTHIHLTYGYTF.

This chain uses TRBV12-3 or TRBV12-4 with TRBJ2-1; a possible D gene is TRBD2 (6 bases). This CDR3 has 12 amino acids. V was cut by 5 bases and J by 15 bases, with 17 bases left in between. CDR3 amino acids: CASSTRGWYTFF. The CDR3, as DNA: TGTGCCAGCAGTACTCGGGGGTGGTATACGTTCTTC.

The chain's CDR3 is CASSTNPQETQYF. In DNA form, the CDR3 reads TGTGCCAGCAGCACAAACCCCCAAGAGACCCAGTACTTC. The rearrangement uses TRBV7-3 and TRBJ2-5; D is uncertain. The germline V and J ends were trimmed by 5 bases and 1 base, with 8 bases remaining between them. The germline V gene has CDR1 SGHTA and CDR2 FQGTGA. CDR3 length: 13 residues.

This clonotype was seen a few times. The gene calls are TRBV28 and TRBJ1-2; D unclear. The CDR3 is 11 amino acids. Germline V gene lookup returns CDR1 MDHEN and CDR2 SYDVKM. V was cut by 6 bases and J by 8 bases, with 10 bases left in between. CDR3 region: CASRSGGGYTF. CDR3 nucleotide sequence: TGTGCCAGCAGGAGCGGTGGAGGCTACACCTTC.